This T cell receptor beta chain emerged from a study of T-cell reconstitution after alpha-beta-depleted transplantation in children. Germline values: CDR1 SGHTA, CDR2 FQGNSA. Trimming cost V 4 bases and J 0 bases; bases outside gene matches: 6. This CDR3 comprises 15 residues. Researchers prepared the TCRbeta library using unique molecular identifiers, the study reports. TCRdb re-analysed the PCR reads in MiXCR, keeping a single row per CDR3 protein. The sample includes 450,000 to 600,000 distinct CDR3 sequences, about 33% of them seen just once. The TCR sequence derives from a human donor who donated a stem cell graft to a child with aplastic anemia. The chain combines TRBV7-2 with TRBJ2-7; 7 nucleotides match TRBD1. This sample comprised PBMCs from the stem cell graft donor, obtained from the stem cell graft. CDR3 sequence reads: CASSSRTGYSYEQYF. As DNA, the CDR3 is TGTGCCAGCAGCTCCCGGACAGGTTACTCCTACGAGCAGTACTTC. The complete variable domain, with remaining parts taken from reference TRBV7-2 and TRBJ2-7, reads GAGVSQSPSNKVTEKGKDVELRCDPISGHTALYWYRQSLGQGLEFLIYFQGNSAPDKSGLPSDRFSAERTGGSVSTLTIQRTQQEDSAVYLCASSSRTGYSYEQYFGPGTRLTVT.